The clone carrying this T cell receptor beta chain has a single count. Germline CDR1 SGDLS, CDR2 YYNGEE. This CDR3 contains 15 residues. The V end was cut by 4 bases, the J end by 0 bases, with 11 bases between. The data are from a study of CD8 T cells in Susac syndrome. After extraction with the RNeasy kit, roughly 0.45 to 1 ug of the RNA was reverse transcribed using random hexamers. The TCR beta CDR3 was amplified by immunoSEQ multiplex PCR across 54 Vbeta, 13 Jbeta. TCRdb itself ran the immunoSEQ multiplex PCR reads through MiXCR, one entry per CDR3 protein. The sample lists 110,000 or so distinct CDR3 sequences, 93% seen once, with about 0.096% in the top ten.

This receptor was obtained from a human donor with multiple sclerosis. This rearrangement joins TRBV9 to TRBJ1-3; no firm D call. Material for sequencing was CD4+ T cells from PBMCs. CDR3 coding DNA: TGTGCCAGCAGCAAACGGGAGGACTCTGGAAACACCATATATTTT. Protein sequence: CASSKREDSGNTIYF.